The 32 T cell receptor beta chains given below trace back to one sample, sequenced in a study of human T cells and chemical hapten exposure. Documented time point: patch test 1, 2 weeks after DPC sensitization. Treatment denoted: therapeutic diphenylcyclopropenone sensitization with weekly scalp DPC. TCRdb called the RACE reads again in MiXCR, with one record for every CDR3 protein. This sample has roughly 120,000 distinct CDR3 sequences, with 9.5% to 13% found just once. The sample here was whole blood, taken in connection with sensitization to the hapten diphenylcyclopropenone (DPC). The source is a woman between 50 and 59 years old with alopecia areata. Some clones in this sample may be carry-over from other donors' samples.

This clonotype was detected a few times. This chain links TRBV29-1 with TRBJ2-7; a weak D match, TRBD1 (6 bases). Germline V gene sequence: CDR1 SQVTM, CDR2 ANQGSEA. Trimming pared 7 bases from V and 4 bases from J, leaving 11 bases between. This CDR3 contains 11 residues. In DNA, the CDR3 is TGCAGCGCCCGGACAGAATACGAGCAGTACTTC. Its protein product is CSARTEYEQYF.

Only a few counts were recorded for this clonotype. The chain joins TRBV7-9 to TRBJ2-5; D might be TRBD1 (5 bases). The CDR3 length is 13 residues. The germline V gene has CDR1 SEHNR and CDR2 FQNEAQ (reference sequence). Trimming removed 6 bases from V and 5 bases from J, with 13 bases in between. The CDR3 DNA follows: TGTGCCAGCAGTTACCAGGGCGCGGAGACCCAGTACTTC. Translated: CASSYQGAETQYF. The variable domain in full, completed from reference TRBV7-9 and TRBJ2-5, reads DTGVSQNPRHKITKRGQNVTFRCDPISEHNRLYWYRQTLGQGPEFLTYFQNEAQLEKSRLLSDRFSAERPKGSFSTLEIQRTEQGDSAMYLCASSYQGAETQYFGPGTRLLVL.

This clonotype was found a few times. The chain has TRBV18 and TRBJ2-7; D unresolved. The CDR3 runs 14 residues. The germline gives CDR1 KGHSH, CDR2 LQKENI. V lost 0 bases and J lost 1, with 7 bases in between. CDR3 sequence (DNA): TGTGCCAGCTCACCACCTACCGGGTCCTACGAGCAGTACTTC. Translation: CASSPPTGSYEQYF.

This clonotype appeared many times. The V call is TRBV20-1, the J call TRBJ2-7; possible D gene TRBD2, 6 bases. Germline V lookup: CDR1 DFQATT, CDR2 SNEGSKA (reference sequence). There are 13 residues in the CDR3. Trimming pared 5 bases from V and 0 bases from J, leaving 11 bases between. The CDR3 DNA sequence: TGCAGTGCTCCGGGACTGCACTCCTACGAGCAGTACTTC. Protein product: CSAPGLHSYEQYF.

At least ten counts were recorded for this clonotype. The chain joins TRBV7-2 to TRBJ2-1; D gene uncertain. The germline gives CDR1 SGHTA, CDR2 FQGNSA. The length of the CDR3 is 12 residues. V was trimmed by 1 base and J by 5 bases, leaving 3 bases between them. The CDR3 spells CASSLGDNEQFF. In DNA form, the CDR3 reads TGTGCCAGCAGCTTAGGGGACAATGAGCAGTTCTTC.

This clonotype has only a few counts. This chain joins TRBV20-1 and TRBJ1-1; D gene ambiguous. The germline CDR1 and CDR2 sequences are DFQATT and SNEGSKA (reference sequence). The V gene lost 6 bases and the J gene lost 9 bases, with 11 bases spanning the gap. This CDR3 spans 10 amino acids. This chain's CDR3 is CSAADPQAFF. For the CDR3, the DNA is TGCAGTGCCGCGGATCCTCAAGCTTTCTTT.

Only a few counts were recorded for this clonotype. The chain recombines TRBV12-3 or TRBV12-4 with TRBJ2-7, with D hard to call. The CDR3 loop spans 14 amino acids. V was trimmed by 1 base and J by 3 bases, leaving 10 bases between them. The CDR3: CASSLDAAYYEQYF. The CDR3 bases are TGTGCCAGCAGTTTAGATGCAGCATACTACGAGCAGTACTTC.

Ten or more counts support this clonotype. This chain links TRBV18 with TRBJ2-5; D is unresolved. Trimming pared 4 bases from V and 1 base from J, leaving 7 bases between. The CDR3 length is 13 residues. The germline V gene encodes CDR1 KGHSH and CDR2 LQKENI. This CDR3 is CASSQLPQETQYF. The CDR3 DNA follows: TGTGCCAGCTCACAACTTCCCCAAGAGACCCAGTACTTC.

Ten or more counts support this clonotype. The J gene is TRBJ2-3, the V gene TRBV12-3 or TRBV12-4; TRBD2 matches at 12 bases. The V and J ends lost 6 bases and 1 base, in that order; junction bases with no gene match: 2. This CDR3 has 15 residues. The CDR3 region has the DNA TGTGCCAGCAGCCGGACTAGCGGGGGCACAGATACGCAGTATTTT. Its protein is CASSRTSGGTDTQYF.

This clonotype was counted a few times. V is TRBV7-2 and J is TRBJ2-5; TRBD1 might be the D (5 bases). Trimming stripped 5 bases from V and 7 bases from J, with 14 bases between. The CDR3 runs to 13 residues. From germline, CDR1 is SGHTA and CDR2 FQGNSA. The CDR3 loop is CASSGAPLTTQYF. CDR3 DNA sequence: TGTGCCAGCAGCGGGGCGCCGTTAACGACCCAGTACTTC.

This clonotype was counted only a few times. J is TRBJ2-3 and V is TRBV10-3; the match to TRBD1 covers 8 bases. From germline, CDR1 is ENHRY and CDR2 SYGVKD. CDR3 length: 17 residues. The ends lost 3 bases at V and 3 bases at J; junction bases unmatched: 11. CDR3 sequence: CAISESGTGRGTDTQYF. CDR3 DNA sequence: TGTGCCATCAGTGAAAGTGGGACAGGCCGAGGGACAGATACGCAGTATTTT.

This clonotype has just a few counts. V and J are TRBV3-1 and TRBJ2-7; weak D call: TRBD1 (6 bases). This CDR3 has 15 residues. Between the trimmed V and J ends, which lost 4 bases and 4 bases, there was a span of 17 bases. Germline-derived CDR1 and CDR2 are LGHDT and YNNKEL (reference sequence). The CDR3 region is CASSLAGTSTYEQYF. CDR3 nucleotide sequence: TGTGCCAGCAGCCTTGCTGGGACAAGTACGTACGAGCAGTACTTC.

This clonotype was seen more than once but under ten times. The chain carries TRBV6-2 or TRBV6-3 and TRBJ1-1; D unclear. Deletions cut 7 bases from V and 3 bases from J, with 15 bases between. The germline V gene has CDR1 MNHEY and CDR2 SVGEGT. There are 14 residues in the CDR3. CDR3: CASIRTAVDTEAFF. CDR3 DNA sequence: TGTGCCAGCATACGGACGGCGGTAGACACTGAAGCTTTCTTT.

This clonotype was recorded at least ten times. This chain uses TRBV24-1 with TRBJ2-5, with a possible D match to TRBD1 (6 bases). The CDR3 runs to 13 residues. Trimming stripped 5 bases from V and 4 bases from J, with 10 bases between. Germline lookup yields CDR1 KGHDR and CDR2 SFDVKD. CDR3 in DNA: TGTGCCACCAGTGGAGCAGGGGCAGAGACCCAGTACTTC. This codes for CATSGAGAETQYF.

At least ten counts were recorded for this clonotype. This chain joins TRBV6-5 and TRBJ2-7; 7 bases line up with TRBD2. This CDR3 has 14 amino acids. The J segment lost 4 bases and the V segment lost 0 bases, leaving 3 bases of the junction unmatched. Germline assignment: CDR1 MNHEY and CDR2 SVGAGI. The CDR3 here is CASSYSGRAYEQYF. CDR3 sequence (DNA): TGTGCCAGCAGTTACTCGGGGAGGGCTTACGAGCAGTACTTC.

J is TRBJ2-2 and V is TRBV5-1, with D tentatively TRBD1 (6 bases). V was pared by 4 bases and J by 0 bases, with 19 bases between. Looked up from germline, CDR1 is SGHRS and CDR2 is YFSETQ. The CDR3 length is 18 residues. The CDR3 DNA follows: TGCGCCAGCAGCCCCCCTTGGACAGAGAAACCGAACACCGGGGAGCTGTTTTTT. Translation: CASSPPWTEKPNTGELFF.

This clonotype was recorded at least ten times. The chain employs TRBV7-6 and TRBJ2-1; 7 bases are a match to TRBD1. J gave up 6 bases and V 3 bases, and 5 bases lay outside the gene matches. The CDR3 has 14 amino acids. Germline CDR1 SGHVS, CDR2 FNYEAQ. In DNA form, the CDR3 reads TGTGCCAGCAGCTTCGGGACAGAGGGCAATGAGCAGTTCTTC. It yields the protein CASSFGTEGNEQFF.

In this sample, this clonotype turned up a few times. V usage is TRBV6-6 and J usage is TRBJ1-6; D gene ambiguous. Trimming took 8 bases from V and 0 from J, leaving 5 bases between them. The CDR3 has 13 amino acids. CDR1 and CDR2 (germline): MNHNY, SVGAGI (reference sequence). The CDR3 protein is CASVGSYNSPLHF. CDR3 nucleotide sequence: TGTGCCAGCGTAGGCTCCTATAATTCACCCCTCCACTTT.

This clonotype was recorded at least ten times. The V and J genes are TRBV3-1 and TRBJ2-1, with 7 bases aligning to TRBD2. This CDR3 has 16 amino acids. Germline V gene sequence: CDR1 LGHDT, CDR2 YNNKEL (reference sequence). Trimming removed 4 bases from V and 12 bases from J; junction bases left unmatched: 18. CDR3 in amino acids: CASSPIPRRESGRQFF. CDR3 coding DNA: TGTGCCAGCAGCCCAATTCCCCGGCGGGAGTCTGGTCGGCAGTTCTTC.

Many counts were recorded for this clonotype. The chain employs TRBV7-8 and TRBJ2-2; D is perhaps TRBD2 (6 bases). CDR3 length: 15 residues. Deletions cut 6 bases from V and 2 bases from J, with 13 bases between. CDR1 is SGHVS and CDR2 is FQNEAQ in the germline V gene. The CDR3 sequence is CASSRLDYNTGELFF. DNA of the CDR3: TGTGCCAGCAGTCGATTGGACTACAACACCGGGGAGCTGTTTTTT.

In DNA form, the CDR3 reads TGTGCCAGCAGTTCGACTAGCGGAGGGCAGTTCTTC. This translates into CASSSTSGGQFF. V usage is TRBV2 and J usage is TRBJ2-1; 9 nucleotides agree with TRBD2. Germline V gives CDR1 SNHLY, CDR2 FYNNEI. The V and J ends lost 5 bases and 12 bases, in that order; junction bases with no gene match: 5. The CDR3 sequence is 12 residues long.

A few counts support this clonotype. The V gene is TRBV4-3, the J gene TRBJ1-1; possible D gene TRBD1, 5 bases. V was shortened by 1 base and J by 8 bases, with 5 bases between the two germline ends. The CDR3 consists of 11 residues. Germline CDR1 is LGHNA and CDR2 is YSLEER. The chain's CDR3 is CASSQGQEAFF. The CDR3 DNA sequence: TGCGCCAGCAGCCAAGGACAGGAAGCTTTCTTT.

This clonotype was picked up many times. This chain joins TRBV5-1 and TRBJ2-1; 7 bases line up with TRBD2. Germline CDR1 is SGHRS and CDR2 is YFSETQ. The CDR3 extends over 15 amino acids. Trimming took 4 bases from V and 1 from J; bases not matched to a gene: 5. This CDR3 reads CASSTQRGSYNEQFF. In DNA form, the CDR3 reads TGCGCCAGCAGCACTCAGCGGGGTTCCTACAATGAGCAGTTCTTC.

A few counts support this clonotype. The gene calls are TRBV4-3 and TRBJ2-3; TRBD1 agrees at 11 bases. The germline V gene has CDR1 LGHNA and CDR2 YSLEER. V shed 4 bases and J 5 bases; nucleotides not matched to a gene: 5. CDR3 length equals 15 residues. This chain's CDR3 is CASSRSGTGGDTQYF. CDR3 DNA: TGCGCCAGCAGCCGGTCGGGGACAGGGGGAGATACGCAGTATTTT.

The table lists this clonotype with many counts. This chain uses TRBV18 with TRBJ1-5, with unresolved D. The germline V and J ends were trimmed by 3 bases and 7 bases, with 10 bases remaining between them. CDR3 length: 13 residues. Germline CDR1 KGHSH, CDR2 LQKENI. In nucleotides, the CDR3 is TGTGCCAGCTCACCGTTTGAAAACCAGCCCCAGCATTTT. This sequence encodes CASSPFENQPQHF.

The CDR3, as DNA: TGTGCCAGCAGCCAAGGGCAGGGTTTTAATCAGCCCCAGCATTTT. Translating it yields CASSQGQGFNQPQHF. The chain couples TRBV3-1 to TRBJ1-5, with D possibly matching TRBD1 (5 bases). The CDR3 extends over 15 amino acids. Germline V gene sequence: CDR1 LGHDT, CDR2 YNNKEL (reference sequence). V lost 1 base and J lost 4, with 11 bases in between.

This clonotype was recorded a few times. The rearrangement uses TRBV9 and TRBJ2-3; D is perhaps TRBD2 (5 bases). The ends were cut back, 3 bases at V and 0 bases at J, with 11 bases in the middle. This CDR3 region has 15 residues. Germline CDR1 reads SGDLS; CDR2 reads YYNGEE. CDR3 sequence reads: CASSAAGLSTDTQYF. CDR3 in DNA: TGTGCCAGCAGCGCGGCCGGACTTAGCACAGATACGCAGTATTTT. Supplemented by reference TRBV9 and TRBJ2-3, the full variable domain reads DSGVTQTPKHLITATGQRVTLRCSPRSGDLSVYWYQQSLDQGLQFLIQYYNGEERAKGNILERFSAQQFPDLHSELNLSSLELGDSALYFCASSAAGLSTDTQYFGPGTRLTVL.

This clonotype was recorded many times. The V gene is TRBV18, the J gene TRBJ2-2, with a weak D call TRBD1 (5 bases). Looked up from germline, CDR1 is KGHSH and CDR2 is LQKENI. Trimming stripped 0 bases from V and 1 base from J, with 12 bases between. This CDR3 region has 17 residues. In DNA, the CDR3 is TGTGCCAGCTCACCACCGTGGGGCGTCGAGAACACCGGGGAGCTGTTTTTT. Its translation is CASSPPWGVENTGELFF.

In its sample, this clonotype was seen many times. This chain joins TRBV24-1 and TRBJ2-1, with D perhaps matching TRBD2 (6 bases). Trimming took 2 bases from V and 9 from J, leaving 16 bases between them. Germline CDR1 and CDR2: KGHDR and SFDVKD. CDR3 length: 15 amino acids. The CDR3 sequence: CATSDSPGWGGEQFF. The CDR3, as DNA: TGTGCCACCAGTGATTCCCCGGGGTGGGGAGGTGAGCAGTTCTTC.

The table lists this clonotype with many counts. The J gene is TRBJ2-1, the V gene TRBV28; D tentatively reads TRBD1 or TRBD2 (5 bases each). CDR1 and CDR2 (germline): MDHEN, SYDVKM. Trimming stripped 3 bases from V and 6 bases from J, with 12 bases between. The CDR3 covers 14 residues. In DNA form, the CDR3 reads TGTGCCAGCAGTTTGGAAGTGAGGGGCAATGAGCAGTTCTTC. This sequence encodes CASSLEVRGNEQFF.

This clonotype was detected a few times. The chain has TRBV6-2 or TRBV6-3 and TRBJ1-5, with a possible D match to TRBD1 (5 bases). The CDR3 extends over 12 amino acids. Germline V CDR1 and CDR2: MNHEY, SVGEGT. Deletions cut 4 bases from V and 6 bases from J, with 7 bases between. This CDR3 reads CASSWGSQPQHF. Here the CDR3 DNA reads TGTGCCAGCAGTTGGGGGAGTCAGCCCCAGCATTTT.

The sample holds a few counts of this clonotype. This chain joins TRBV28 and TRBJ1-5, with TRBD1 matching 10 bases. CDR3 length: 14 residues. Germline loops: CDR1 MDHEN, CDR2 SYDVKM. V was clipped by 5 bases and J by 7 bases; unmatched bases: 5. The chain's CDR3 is CASSDRGPGQPQHF. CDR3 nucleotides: TGTGCCAGCAGTGACAGGGGGCCGGGGCAGCCCCAGCATTTT.